This TCR beta chain came from a study of cytomegalovirus exposure and HLA in healthy donors. The PCR ran on 60 Vbeta and 13 Jbeta primers. The assay was immunoSEQ multiplex PCR, and TCRdb's table has in-frame clones only and misses some. The table has 85,000 to 130,000 clones, less than 85% seen once; the top ten hold roughly 3.9%. Broader study findings: Investigators reported 150 to 200 TCR beta chains as tied to cytomegalovirus.

As concerns this clone: Antigen specificity is unknown.

CDR3 size: 15 residues. Per germline, CDR1 SGDLS and CDR2 YYNGEE. The ends were cut back, 1 base at V and 1 base at J, with 9 bases in the middle. The donors comprised healthy bone marrow donors. The chain recombines TRBV9 with TRBJ1-3, with D possibly TRBD1 on 5 matching bases. Sequencing was performed on PBMCs. This clonotype was sampled from a man in his fifties or sixties in good health and CMV-seronegative. The CDR3 region is CASSVQGGSGNTIYF. In nucleotides, the CDR3 is TGTGCCAGCAGCGTACAGGGCGGATCTGGAAACACCATATATTTT.